Each of the 25 T cell receptor beta chains below was sequenced from the same sample in a study of control samples from healthy donors and cancer patients. Generated by immunoSEQ multiplex PCR, the TCRdb table keeps only in-frame clones and is missing some. The table includes roughly 130,000 clones, about 94% detected once. Source material: blood. Receptors were obtained from a man aged 30-40 years in good health.

The J gene is TRBJ2-7, the V gene TRBV5-6; unclear D gene. Germline loops: CDR1 SGHDT, CDR2 YYEEEE. The CDR3 consists of 13 residues. Deletions cut 1 base from V and 1 base from J, with 6 bases between. The chain's CDR3 is CASSLTGSYEQYF. CDR3 sequence (DNA): TGTGCCAGCAGCTTGACTGGGTCCTACGAGCAGTACTTC. Using reference TRBV5-6 and TRBJ2-7 for the parts outside the CDR3, the full variable domain is DAGVTQSPTHLIKTRGQQVTLRCSPKSGHDTVSWYQQALGQGPQFIFQYYEEEERQRGNFPDRFSGHQFPNYSSELNVNALLLGDSALYLCASSLTGSYEQYFGPGTRLTVT.

V gene TRBV15 combines with J gene TRBJ2-7, with TRBD2 matching 7 bases. The CDR3 is made up of 14 amino acids. V dropped 1 base and J dropped 5; count of bases not matched to a gene: 5. Germline V CDR1 and CDR2: LNHNV, YYDKDF (reference sequence). The CDR3 DNA reads TGTGCCACCAGCAGAGCCCGGGGGAGGGACGAGCAGTACTTC. Its translation: CATSRARGRDEQYF. The full variable domain, in which reference TRBV15 and TRBJ2-7 provide the parts outside the CDR3, is DAMVIQNPRYQVTQFGKPVTLSCSQTLNHNVMYWYQQKSSQAPKLLFHYYDKDFNNEADTPDNFQSRRPNTSFCFLDIRSPGLGDTAMYLCATSRARGRDEQYFGPGTRLTVT.

This clone was picked up one time. The junction departs from germline at one end; a sequencing error may be responsible. The chain has TRBV2 and TRBJ1-1; D is perhaps TRBD1 (5 bases). The CDR3 covers 13 residues. Germline-derived CDR1 and CDR2 are SNHLY and FYNNEI. This CDR3 is CASSVGGNTGAFF. CDR3 in DNA: TGTGCCAGCAGTGTTGGGGGGAACACTGGAGCTTTCTTT.

The rearrangement links TRBV15 to TRBJ1-2; D ambiguous. CDR1 and CDR2 from the germline V gene are LNHNV and YYDKDF (reference sequence). V lost 0 bases to trimming and J lost 8 bases, with 7 bases between them. The CDR3 has 12 amino acids. The CDR3 DNA reads as TGTGCCACCAGCAGAGATTATGGGGGCTACACCTTC. Its protein is CATSRDYGGYTF.

CDR3 in amino acids: CASSPIGARVVNTEAFF. The CDR3 DNA follows: TGTGCCAGCAGCCCGATAGGGGCGAGGGTAGTGAACACTGAAGCTTTCTTT. The chain carries TRBV28 and TRBJ1-1, with D perhaps matching TRBD1 (5 bases). Trimming stripped 6 bases from V and 0 bases from J, with 20 bases between. This CDR3 is 17 amino acids long. In germline, CDR1 is MDHEN, CDR2 SYDVKM.

The chain combines TRBV5-6 with TRBJ1-1; D remains unclear. The germline CDR1 and CDR2 sequences are SGHDT and YYEEEE. V lost 2 bases, J lost 7 bases, and 15 bases lay in between. The CDR3 sequence is 14 residues long. In nucleotides, the CDR3 is TGTGCCAGCAGCTTTATGCTGGAGGCAGATGAAGCTTTCTTT. This codes for CASSFMLEADEAFF.

The chain joins TRBV7-8 to TRBJ2-7; tentatively, D is TRBD2 (5 bases). The germline V gene encodes CDR1 SGHVS and CDR2 FQNEAQ. V was clipped by 3 bases and J by 0 bases, with 9 bases between them. The CDR3 is made up of 14 amino acids. CDR3 residues: CASSFRGNSYEQYF. The DNA of the CDR3 is TGTGCCAGCAGCTTCCGAGGGAACTCCTACGAGCAGTACTTC.

The rearrangement uses TRBV6-2 or TRBV6-3 and TRBJ2-5; D unclear. The CDR3 consists of 14 residues. Trimming pared 0 bases from V and 3 bases from J, leaving 8 bases between. The germline V gene encodes CDR1 MNHEY and CDR2 SVGEGT. CDR3: CASSYSAEKETQYF. CDR3 in DNA: TGTGCCAGCAGTTACTCCGCTGAGAAAGAGACCCAGTACTTC.

The chain is built from TRBV11-2 and TRBJ2-1; the D is unclear. The V gene's germline CDR1 is SGHAT and CDR2 FQNNGV. This CDR3 region has 15 residues. V was cut by 3 bases and J by 3 bases, with 12 bases left in between. CDR3 protein: CASSLPALVYNEQFF. As DNA, the CDR3 is TGTGCCAGCAGCTTGCCGGCCCTCGTCTACAATGAGCAGTTCTTC.

J is TRBJ2-7 and V is TRBV18; D perhaps matches TRBD1 (6 bases). The CDR3 extends over 15 amino acids. V lost 4 bases to trimming and J lost 7 bases, with 20 bases between them. Germline CDR1 is KGHSH and CDR2 is LQKENI. The CDR3: CASSQEDTGPWEQYF. The CDR3, as DNA: TGTGCCAGCTCACAGGAAGACACAGGGCCTTGGGAGCAGTACTTC.

The sample holds one count of this clone. This chain's CDR3 is CASSEEGNTEAFF. The DNA of the CDR3 is TGTGCCAGCAGTGAAGAGGGGAACACTGAAGCTTTCTTT. The genes are TRBV6-1 and TRBJ1-1, with unresolved D. The V end was cut by 1 base, the J end by 1 base, with 4 bases between. Germline V CDR1 and CDR2: MNHNS, SASEGT. The CDR3 runs 13 residues.

V and J are TRBV19 and TRBJ1-2; TRBD1 matches 7 bases. J lost 4 bases, V lost 4 bases, and 6 bases had no gene match. Germline V gives CDR1 LNHDA, CDR2 SQIVND (reference sequence). The CDR3 extends over 14 amino acids. This chain's CDR3 is CASSTTGALYGYTF. In DNA form, the CDR3 reads TGTGCCAGTAGTACAACAGGGGCCCTCTATGGCTACACCTTC.

This chain connects TRBV3-1 (or the pseudogene TRBV3-2) to TRBJ1-1; 7 bases match TRBD1. Germline V gene sequence: CDR1 LGHDT, CDR2 YNNKEL (reference sequence). V dropped 3 bases and J dropped 5; count of bases not matched to a gene: 6. This CDR3 is built from 14 residues. Written as DNA, the CDR3 is TGTGCCAGCAGCCACCGGACAGGTCCGACTGAAGCTTTCTTT. This gives the protein CASSHRTGPTEAFF.

The rearrangement links TRBV19 to TRBJ1-4; 10 bases fit TRBD1. J gave up 2 bases and V 4 bases, and 4 bases lay outside the gene matches. The length of the CDR3 is 16 residues. In germline, CDR1 is LNHDA, CDR2 SQIVND (reference sequence). The CDR3 DNA sequence: TGTGCCAGTAGTACTCGGACAGGGGGGACTAATGAAAAACTGTTTTTT. Protein product: CASSTRTGGTNEKLFF.

The V and J genes are TRBV27 and TRBJ2-3; perhaps TRBD2 as D (7 bases). The germline gives CDR1 MNHEY, CDR2 SMNVEV (reference sequence). The CDR3 runs to 13 residues. Trimming removed 8 bases at V and 4 bases at J, with 13 bases between. In nucleotides, the CDR3 is TGTGCCAGCGGGTGGGGGGGGCCAGATACGCAGTATTTT. Translation gives CASGWGGPDTQYF.

V usage is TRBV10-2 and J usage is TRBJ2-6; D ambiguous. V lost 3 bases to trimming and J lost 0 bases, with 12 bases between them. CDR1 WSHSY and CDR2 SAAADI come from the germline V gene. The CDR3 extends over 17 amino acids. DNA of the CDR3: TGCGCCAGCAGTGAAAGGCTCCAACGCTCTGGGGCCAACGTCCTGACTTTC. Protein: CASSERLQRSGANVLTF.

The J gene is TRBJ2-1, the V gene TRBV28; D gene unclear. CDR1 and CDR2 (germline): MDHEN, SYDVKM. V shed 6 bases and J shed 7 bases, with 16 bases lying between them. The CDR3 consists of 14 residues. For the CDR3, the DNA is TGTGCCAGCAGCACATTCCTCTCGAGGAATGAGCAGTTCTTC. Translating it yields CASSTFLSRNEQFF. The entire variable domain, with the rest obtained from reference TRBV28 and TRBJ2-1, is as follows: DVKVTQSSRYLVKRTGEKVFLECVQDMDHENMFWYRQDPGLGLRLIYFSYDVKMKEKGDIPEGYSVSREKKERFSLILESASTNQTSMYLCASSTFLSRNEQFFGPGTRLTVL.

The chain carries TRBV7-2 and TRBJ1-2; no clear D gene. Trimming cost V 1 base and J 1 base, with 10 bases left between them. The CDR3 runs to 15 residues. The germline CDR1 and CDR2 sequences are SGHTA and FQGNSA. CDR3 sequence: CASSLVFGSNYGYTF. The CDR3 bases are TGTGCCAGCAGCTTAGTTTTTGGGAGTAACTATGGCTACACCTTC.

The chain joins TRBV7-2 to TRBJ2-7, with D maybe TRBD2 (6 bases). Trimming left V 3 bases short and J 0 bases short, with 6 bases between. Germline V gene lookup returns CDR1 SGHTA and CDR2 FQGNSA. The CDR3 is made up of 13 amino acids. The CDR3 loop reads CASSFGSSYEQYF. CDR3 nucleotides: TGTGCCAGCAGCTTCGGGAGCTCCTACGAGCAGTACTTC. Full variable domain (outside the CDR3, taken from reference TRBV7-2 and TRBJ2-7): GAGVSQSPSNKVTEKGKDVELRCDPISGHTALYWYRQSLGQGLEFLIYFQGNSAPDKSGLPSDRFSAERTGGSVSTLTIQRTQQEDSAVYLCASSFGSSYEQYFGPGTRLTVT.

The rearrangement links TRBV5-4 to TRBJ2-7; D not resolved. CDR3 size: 14 residues. V lost 1 base and J 4 bases, leaving 12 bases between the germline ends. The germline V gene has CDR1 SGHNT and CDR2 YYREEE (reference sequence). CDR3 in amino acids: CASSLFGSGYEQYF. CDR3 coding DNA: TGTGCCAGCAGCTTGTTTGGTTCTGGGTACGAGCAGTACTTC.

The V call is TRBV6-6, the J call TRBJ1-3; TRBD1 agrees at 7 bases. The CDR3 totals 14 residues. Trimming removed 5 bases from V and 2 bases from J; junction bases left unmatched: 3. Germline V lookup: CDR1 MNHNY, CDR2 SVGAGI (reference sequence). For the CDR3, the DNA is TGTGCCAGCAGTGGAGACAGGGCTGGAAACACCATATATTTT. Translating it yields CASSGDRAGNTIYF.

This clone showed up just once. This chain links TRBV4-1 with TRBJ2-1; possibly TRBD2 for D (6 bases). CDR1 is MGHRA, CDR2 YSYEKL, per germline. CDR3 length equals 15 residues. V was cut by 2 bases and J by 4 bases, with 12 bases left in between. The CDR3 is CASSQNPGLYNEQFF. For the CDR3, the DNA is TGCGCCAGCAGCCAAAACCCGGGACTTTACAATGAGCAGTTCTTC.

This clone showed up just a few times. The genes are TRBV5-8 and TRBJ1-5; TRBD1 matches at 7 bases. The CDR3 has 16 residues. Losses at the gene ends were 0 bases for V and 4 bases for J; bases not matched to a gene: 7. Germline V lookup: CDR1 SGHTS, CDR2 YDEGEE. In nucleotides, the CDR3 is TGTGCCAGCAGCTTGGGCACGGCAGGGGGGAATCAGCCCCAGCATTTT. Protein: CASSLGTAGGNQPQHF.

The chain couples TRBV6-5 to TRBJ2-2; 7 positions match TRBD2. The V and J ends lost 4 bases and 7 bases, in that order; junction bases with no gene match: 3. The CDR3 contains 13 residues. Looked up from germline, CDR1 is MNHEY and CDR2 is SVGAGI. CDR3 amino acids: CASSWGGSGELFF. As DNA, the CDR3 is TGTGCCAGCAGTTGGGGGGGGAGCGGGGAGCTGTTTTTT.

This clone was seen a single time. V usage is TRBV5-6 and J usage is TRBJ1-1, with 10 nucleotides matching TRBD1. Germline CDR1 is SGHDT and CDR2 is YYEEEE. This CDR3 is built from 16 residues. Trimming took 4 bases from V and 1 from J; bases not matched to a gene: 7. In DNA form, the CDR3 reads TGTGCCAGCAGCCTCGGACAGGGGGGAGGGAACACTGAAGCTTTCTTT. Its translation: CASSLGQGGGNTEAFF.